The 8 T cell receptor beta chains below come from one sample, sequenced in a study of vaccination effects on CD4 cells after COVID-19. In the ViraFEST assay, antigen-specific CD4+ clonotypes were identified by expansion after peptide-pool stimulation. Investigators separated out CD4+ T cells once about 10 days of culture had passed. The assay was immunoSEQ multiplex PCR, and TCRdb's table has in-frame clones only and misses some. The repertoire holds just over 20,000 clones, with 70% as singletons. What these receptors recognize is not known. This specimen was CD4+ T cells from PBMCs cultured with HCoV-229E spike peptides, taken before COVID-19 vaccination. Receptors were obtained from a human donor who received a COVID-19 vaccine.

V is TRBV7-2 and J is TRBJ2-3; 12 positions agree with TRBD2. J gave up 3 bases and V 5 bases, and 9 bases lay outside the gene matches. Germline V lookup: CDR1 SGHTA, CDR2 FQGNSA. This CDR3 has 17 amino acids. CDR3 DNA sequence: TGTGCCAGCAGCCGCCGACTAGCGGGGGATCGGACAGATACGCAGTATTTT. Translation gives CASSRRLAGDRTDTQYF.

The CDR3: CASSQVRTTNEKLFF. The CDR3 DNA reads as TGTGCCAGCAGCCAAGTCAGGACAACTAATGAAAAACTGTTTTTT. The chain links TRBV14 to TRBJ1-4; D remains unclear. The CDR3 runs 15 residues. Between the trimmed V and J ends, which lost 1 base and 0 bases, there was a span of 6 bases. Germline loops: CDR1 SGHDN, CDR2 FVKESK.

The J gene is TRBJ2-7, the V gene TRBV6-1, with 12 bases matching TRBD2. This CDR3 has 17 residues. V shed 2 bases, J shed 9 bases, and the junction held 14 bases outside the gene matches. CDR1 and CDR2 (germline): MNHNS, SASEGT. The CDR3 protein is CASSEKMGLAGGPVQYF. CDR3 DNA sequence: TGTGCCAGCAGTGAAAAGATGGGGCTAGCGGGAGGGCCGGTGCAGTACTTC.

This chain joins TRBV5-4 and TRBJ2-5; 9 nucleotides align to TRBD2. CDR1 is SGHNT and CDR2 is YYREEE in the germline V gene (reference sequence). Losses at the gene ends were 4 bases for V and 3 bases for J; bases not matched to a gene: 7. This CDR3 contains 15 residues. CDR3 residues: CASSAGGPGKETQYF. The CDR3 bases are TGTGCCAGCAGCGCGGGGGGGCCGGGAAAAGAGACCCAGTACTTC.

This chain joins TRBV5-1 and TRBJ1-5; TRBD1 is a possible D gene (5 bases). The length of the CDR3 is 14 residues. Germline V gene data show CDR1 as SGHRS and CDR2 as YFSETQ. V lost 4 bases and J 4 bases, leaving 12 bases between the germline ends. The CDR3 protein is CASSPGGGNQPQHF. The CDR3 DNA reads TGCGCCAGCAGCCCGGGGGGAGGGAATCAGCCCCAGCATTTT.

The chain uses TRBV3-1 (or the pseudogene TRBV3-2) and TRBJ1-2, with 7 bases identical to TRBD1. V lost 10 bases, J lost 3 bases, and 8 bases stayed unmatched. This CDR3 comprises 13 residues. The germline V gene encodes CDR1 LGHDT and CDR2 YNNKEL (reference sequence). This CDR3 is CATSQGVYYGYTF. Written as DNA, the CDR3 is TGTGCCACCTCGCAGGGGGTCTACTATGGCTACACCTTC.

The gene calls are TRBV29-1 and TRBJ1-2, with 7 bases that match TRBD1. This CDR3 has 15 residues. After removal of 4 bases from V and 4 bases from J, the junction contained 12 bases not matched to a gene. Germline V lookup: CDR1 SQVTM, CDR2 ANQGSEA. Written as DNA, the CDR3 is TGCAGCGTTGTTTGGCCAGGGGGTAACCCCTATGGCTACACCTTC. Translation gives CSVVWPGGNPYGYTF. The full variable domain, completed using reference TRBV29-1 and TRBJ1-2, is SAVISQKPSRDICQRGTSLTIQCQVDSQVTMMFWYRQQPGQSLTLIATANQGSEATYESGFVIDKFPISRPNLTFSTLTVSNMSPEDSSIYLCSVVWPGGNPYGYTFGSGTRLTVV.

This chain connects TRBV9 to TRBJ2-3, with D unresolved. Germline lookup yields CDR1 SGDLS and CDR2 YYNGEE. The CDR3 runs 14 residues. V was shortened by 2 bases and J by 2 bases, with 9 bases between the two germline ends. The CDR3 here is CASSVDLFTDTQYF. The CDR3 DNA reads TGTGCCAGCAGCGTGGATCTATTCACAGATACGCAGTATTTT.